This T cell receptor (beta chain) originates from a study of blood T cell repertoires in COVID-19. Study-level information: The origin of the acute and convalescent COVID-19 samples was the United States, Italy and Spain. T cells, B-cell-depleted T cells, or PBMCs supplied cDNA or gDNA.

As handled by the study authors: Counts of nucleated cells, estimated from reference gene primer amplification, were obtained. Assay: immunoSEQ multiplex PCR; the TCRdb copy retains only in-frame clones and omits some. V and J calls and clone size come straight from that table; D and trimming were deduced from the DNA. The data show about 74,000 clones, with roughly 88% seen just once and less than 2% held by the top ten. V gave up 0 bases and J gave up 6 bases; unmatched junction bases: 1. CDR1 and CDR2 from the germline V gene are MNHNY and SVGAGI (reference sequence). The CDR3 is 14 residues long.

The V call is TRBV6-6, the J call TRBJ1-4, with 7 bases fitting TRBD1. The TCR originated in a woman older than 75 with active or convalescent COVID-19. The sequenced material came from peripheral blood. The CDR3 protein is CASSYSGGDEKLFF. CDR3 coding DNA: TGTGCCAGCAGTTACTCAGGGGGCGATGAAAAACTGTTTTTT.